There are many counts of the clone carrying this TCR beta chain. The data originate from a study of T-cell reconstitution after alpha-beta-depleted transplantation in children. Library preparation (for TCRbeta) was performed with unique molecular identifiers. From the PCR reads, TCRdb called clonotypes with MiXCR, one entry per CDR3 protein. Found here are some 600,000 distinct CDR3 sequences, 13% of them singletons; the top ten hold about 2%. This CDR3 has 14 residues. V lost 6 bases and J lost 0, with 6 bases in between. The rearrangement uses TRBV12-3 or TRBV12-4 and TRBJ2-6; D unresolved. The starting material was PBMCs, mostly from graft donor cells, obtained 360 days after TCRalphabeta/CD19-depleted stem cell transplant. The clonotype comes from a male patient aged 5 to 17 who had a stem cell transplant for acute myeloid leukemia, so the T cells may come from the graft donor. Written as DNA, the CDR3 is TGTGCCAGCAGCCTTAGCTCTGGGGCCAACGTCCTGACTTTC. This encodes CASSLSSGANVLTF.